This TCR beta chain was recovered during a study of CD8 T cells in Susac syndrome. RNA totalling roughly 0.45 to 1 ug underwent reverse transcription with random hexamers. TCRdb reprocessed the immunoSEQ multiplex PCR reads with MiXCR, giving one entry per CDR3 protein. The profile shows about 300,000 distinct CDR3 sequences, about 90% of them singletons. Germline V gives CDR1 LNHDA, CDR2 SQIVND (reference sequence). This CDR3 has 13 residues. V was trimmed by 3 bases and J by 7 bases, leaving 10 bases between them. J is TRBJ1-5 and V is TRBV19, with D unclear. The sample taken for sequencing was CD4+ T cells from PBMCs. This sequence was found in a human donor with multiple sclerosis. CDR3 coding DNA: TGTGCCAGTAGTATTTTGCTCGCCCAGCCCCAGCATTTT. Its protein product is CASSILLAQPQHF.